This TCR beta chain was sequenced for a study of early T cells in non-severe SARS-CoV-2 infection. Study-level information: The authors sequenced bulk RNA from unsorted whole blood, leaving chains unpaired.

This clonotype was recorded many times. Its antigen is not known. Each cDNA molecule carried a unique molecular identifier. Each CDR3 protein is one row after TCRdb ran MiXCR on the 5' RACE reads. The data hold about 60,000 distinct CDR3 sequences, with approximately 13% observed a single time. Study-wide points: Private and CD4 specificities were missed by VDJdb matching, which favored anti-spike CD8 responses.

The CDR3 runs 16 residues. V shed 0 bases, J shed 1 base, and the junction held 7 bases outside the gene matches. The germline CDR1 and CDR2 sequences are DFQATT and SNEGSKA (reference sequence). The source of this sequence is an adult who was a healthcare worker with PCR-confirmed SARS-CoV-2 infection or an uninfected control (not recorded which). The specimen sequenced was whole blood. This sequence joins TRBV20-1 and TRBJ2-5; 8 bases map to TRBD2. The CDR3 sequence is CSARDLQRGFQETQYF. The CDR3 bases are TGCAGTGCTAGAGATCTTCAGCGGGGGTTCCAAGAGACCCAGTACTTC.